This TCR beta chain was captured by sequencing in a study of blood T cell repertoires in COVID-19. Study-wide background: Whether acute or convalescent, the COVID-19 samples came from the United States, Italy and Spain. Nucleic acid was either cDNA or gDNA, and it came from T cells, B-cell-depleted T cells, or PBMCs.

The V gene's germline CDR1 is SGHTA and CDR2 FQGNSA. This CDR3 is built from 13 residues. V gave up 4 bases and J gave up 4 bases, with 9 bases separating them. In the authors' methods: It was from reference gene primer amplification that nucleated cell counts were estimated. Sequenced by immunoSEQ multiplex PCR; TCRdb stores in-frame clones only, minus some. The V and J calls and the clone size are those of that table, but D and trimming were determined from the DNA. The sample holds 70,000 to 90,000 clones, approximately 78% seen once. This rearrangement joins TRBV7-2 to TRBJ2-3; perhaps TRBD2 as D (5 bases). The clonotype originates from an elderly woman with acute or convalescent COVID-19. Sequenced input: peripheral blood. DNA of the CDR3: TGTGCCAGCAGCTCCCTGCGGGCAGATACGCAGTATTTT. As protein: CASSSLRADTQYF.